These 21 T cell receptor beta chains were sequenced from one sample in a study of T-cell reconstitution after alpha-beta-depleted transplantation in children. Molecular barcoding with unique molecular identifiers was used for the TCRbeta library. TCRdb re-derived calls from the PCR reads in MiXCR, one entry per CDR3 protein. This repertoire shows around 300,000 distinct CDR3 sequences, under 14% found once; its top ten account for roughly a quarter. This material consisted of peripheral blood, taken 180 days after TCRalphabeta/CD19-depleted stem cell transplant. All receptors come from a male patient aged 2-15 years who had a stem cell transplant for chronic granulomatous disease, so the T cells may come from the graft donor.

This clonotype came up many times. The chain links TRBV5-5 to TRBJ2-7, with D possibly matching TRBD2 (6 bases). Trimming stripped 4 bases from V and 3 bases from J, with 11 bases between. The CDR3 has 13 residues. In germline, CDR1 is SGHKS, CDR2 YYEKEE (reference sequence). The CDR3 loop reads CASSAGPFYEQYF. The CDR3 bases are TGTGCCAGCAGCGCGGGGCCATTCTACGAGCAGTACTTC. The complete variable domain, with remaining parts taken from reference TRBV5-5 and TRBJ2-7, reads DAGVTQSPTHLIKTRGQQVTLRCSPISGHKSVSWYQQVLGQGPQFIFQYYEKEERGRGNFPDRFSARQFPNYSSELNVNALLLGDSALYLCASSAGPFYEQYFGPGTRLTVT.

The sample holds many counts of this clonotype. J is TRBJ2-7 and V is TRBV6-2 or TRBV6-3; D is perhaps TRBD2 (5 bases). Germline CDR1 and CDR2: MNHEY and SVGEGT. V shed 5 bases and J shed 2 bases, with 7 bases lying between them. This CDR3 is 12 amino acids long. CDR3 sequence reads: CASSRGTYEQYF. The CDR3 region has the DNA TGTGCCAGCAGTCGGGGAACCTACGAGCAGTACTTC.

Ten or more counts support this clonotype. J is TRBJ2-1 and V is TRBV7-9; 8 positions match TRBD2. CDR3 length: 15 residues. The junction had 13 bases not matched to a gene; V was cut back by 8 bases and J by 7 bases. Germline V CDR1 and CDR2: SEHNR, FQNEAQ (reference sequence). The CDR3, as DNA: TGTGCCAGCGATAGGAGCGGGGGAGCGGCGAATGAGCAGTTCTTC. Translated, it gives CASDRSGGAANEQFF.

This clonotype was seen a handful of times. The chain employs TRBV29-1 and TRBJ1-1; D not certain. Germline assignment: CDR1 SQVTM and CDR2 ANQGSEA. V lost 3 bases and J lost 0, with 5 bases in between. CDR3 length equals 12 residues. CDR3 amino acids: CSVDEMNTEAFF. CDR3 bases: TGCAGCGTTGATGAGATGAACACTGAAGCTTTCTTT.

Many counts were recorded for this clonotype. V and J are TRBV4-3 and TRBJ1-3; 7 bases are shared with TRBD1. The trim removed 1 base at V and 7 bases at J, leaving 13 bases unmatched. CDR1 LGHNA and CDR2 YSLEER come from the germline V gene. The CDR3 contains 17 residues. DNA of the CDR3: TGCGCCAGCAGCCAAGGACAGGGCGGTTTCAAGGGGAACACCATATATTTT. This translates into CASSQGQGGFKGNTIYF.

Sample share makes this clonotype medium-sized. The junction and the germline gene differ at one end; a read error may be behind it. The chain links TRBV5-1 to TRBJ2-3; TRBD2 is a possible D gene (5 bases). Germline values: CDR1 SGHRS, CDR2 YFSETQ. The CDR3 covers 13 residues. The CDR3 coding sequence is TGTGCTAGCAGCTTGGGAGGCACAGATACGCAGTATTTT. It codes for CASSLGGTDTQYF.

This clonotype showed up many times. V gene TRBV29-1 combines with J gene TRBJ2-3; 12 bases align to TRBD2. The CDR3 totals 15 residues. Germline-derived CDR1 and CDR2 are SQVTM and ANQGSEA. Germline trimming cut 3 bases from V and 2 bases from J; bases unmatched to any gene: 3. The CDR3 reads CSVELAGGNTDTQYF. In nucleotides, the CDR3 is TGCAGCGTTGAGCTAGCGGGAGGGAACACAGATACGCAGTATTTT.

This clonotype was picked up many times. V usage is TRBV5-1 and J usage is TRBJ2-5; 10 nucleotides line up with TRBD2. V lost 0 bases and J lost 5; bases outside the gene matches: 13. CDR1 SGHRS and CDR2 YFSETQ come from the germline V gene. The CDR3 runs to 18 residues. The CDR3 sequence is CASSLDKHGTSELETQYF. The CDR3 region has the DNA TGCGCCAGCAGCTTGGACAAGCACGGGACTAGCGAATTGGAGACCCAGTACTTC.

The gene calls are TRBV23-1 and TRBJ2-5; a possible D gene is TRBD2 (5 bases). TRBV23-1 counts as an open reading frame of uncertain function. The CDR3 loop spans 15 amino acids. V was shortened by 4 bases and J by 2 bases, with 14 bases between the two germline ends. The chain's CDR3 is CASSRSPGKQETQYF. The CDR3 DNA is TGCGCCAGCAGTCGATCCCCGGGAAAACAAGAGACCCAGTACTTC.

In regard to this clonotype: One junction end disagrees with the germline gene, perhaps due to a read error. This chain uses TRBV3-1 with TRBJ1-1; D is perhaps TRBD1 (6 bases). This CDR3 has 14 residues. Germline V gene sequence: CDR1 LGHDT, CDR2 YNNKEL (reference sequence). The CDR3 loop reads CASSPGQLNTEALF. Here the CDR3 DNA reads TGTGCCAGCAGCCCTGGACAGCTGAACACTGAAGCTCTCTTT.

This clonotype has more than one count but fewer than ten. The V call is TRBV15, the J call TRBJ2-1; D not certain. V was trimmed by 0 bases and J by 10 bases, leaving 13 bases between them. There are 14 residues in the CDR3. Germline V gives CDR1 LNHNV, CDR2 YYDKDF (reference sequence). The CDR3 bases are TGTGCCACCAGCAGAGATCTTCAGCGCGCCGAGCAGTTCTTC. Its protein is CATSRDLQRAEQFF. Based on the CDR3 plus reference TRBV15 and TRBJ2-1, the full variable domain is DAMVIQNPRYQVTQFGKPVTLSCSQTLNHNVMYWYQQKSSQAPKLLFHYYDKDFNNEADTPDNFQSRRPNTSFCFLDIRSPGLGDTAMYLCATSRDLQRAEQFFGPGTRLTVL.

Concerning this clonotype itself: A single base separates this from a much larger clone, so it may be a read error. The V call is TRBV7-8, the J call TRBJ2-3; D is possibly TRBD2 (5 bases). Per the germline V gene, CDR1 is SGHVS and CDR2 is FQNEAQ. The CDR3 length is 15 residues. This CDR3 is CDSSPKRIQTDTQYF. CDR3 coding DNA: TGTGACAGCAGCCCAAAGCGGATCCAAACAGATACGCAGTATTTT.

This clonotype has at least ten counts. The chain employs TRBV7-9 and TRBJ2-3; D is unclear. The CDR3 consists of 16 residues. Germline lookup yields CDR1 SEHNR and CDR2 FQNEAQ (reference sequence). The ends were cut back, 7 bases at V and 11 bases at J, with 28 bases in the middle. In DNA form, the CDR3 reads TGTGCCAGCAACAATCAAGGGCTTCAGAGAACCTGGGGGCAGTATTTT. Protein product: CASNNQGLQRTWGQYF.

The J gene is TRBJ2-7, the V gene TRBV5-6; TRBD1 aligns across 7 bases. The CDR3 length is 16 residues. Per germline, CDR1 SGHDT and CDR2 YYEEEE. The CDR3, as DNA: TGTGCTAGCTGCCCCCGACAGGGCGTATCCGCCTACGAGCAGTACTTC. Translating gives CASCPRQGVSAYEQYF.

Ten or more counts support this clonotype. The J gene is TRBJ2-3, the V gene TRBV6-1; D unresolved. V dropped 7 bases and J dropped 4 bases, with 15 bases sitting between them. The CDR3 runs 14 residues. Germline V gives CDR1 MNHNS, CDR2 SASEGT. CDR3 in amino acids: CASKDRVVADTQYF. The CDR3, as DNA: TGTGCCAGCAAAGATAGGGTGGTGGCAGATACGCAGTATTTT.

The table lists this clonotype with many counts. The V and J genes are TRBV7-2 and TRBJ1-1; D is ambiguous. The V and J ends lost 6 bases and 4 bases respectively, with 9 bases between them. Looked up from germline, CDR1 is SGHTA and CDR2 is FQGNSA. The CDR3 runs to 12 residues. The CDR3 sequence: CASRRDGTEAFF. The DNA for the CDR3 is TGTGCCAGCAGACGTGACGGCACTGAAGCTTTCTTT.

This clonotype was picked up many times. J is TRBJ2-7 and V is TRBV27, with D possibly TRBD2 on 5 matching bases. CDR3 size: 15 residues. V dropped 3 bases and J dropped 0 bases, with 12 bases sitting between them. Per germline, CDR1 MNHEY and CDR2 SMNVEV (reference sequence). The CDR3 DNA follows: TGTGCCAGCAGTTTGCGAGCGGCTCTCTCCTACGAGCAGTACTTC. As protein: CASSLRAALSYEQYF.

As to this clonotype: Given a much more abundant clone one base away, this may be a read error. The rearrangement links TRBV20-1 to TRBJ2-7; no reliable D call. This CDR3 contains 10 residues. CDR1 and CDR2 (germline): DFQATT, SNEGSKA (reference sequence). CDR3 nucleotides: TGCGGTGCTATTTTTCACGAGCAGTACTTC. Translated: CGAIFHEQYF.

This clonotype was picked up many times. The CDR3 protein is CASSLSPSSGANVLTF. CDR3 bases: TGTGCCAGCAGCTTAAGTCCCAGCTCTGGGGCCAACGTCCTGACTTTC. V and J are TRBV11-2 and TRBJ2-6; D is unresolved. CDR1 is SGHAT, CDR2 FQNNGV, per germline. The CDR3 is 16 amino acids. V was cut by 2 bases and J by 0 bases, with 8 bases left in between.

This clonotype was detected ten times or more. In DNA form, the CDR3 reads TGCAGTGCTAGAGGGGCGGTCGACAATGAGCAGTTCTTC. It yields the protein CSARGAVDNEQFF. The V and J genes are TRBV20-1 and TRBJ2-1; no clear D gene. CDR1 is DFQATT, CDR2 SNEGSKA, per germline (reference sequence). The CDR3 runs to 13 residues. Trimming stripped 1 base from V and 5 bases from J, with 9 bases between.

A few counts support this clonotype. The rearrangement links TRBV27 to TRBJ1-1; tentative D call: TRBD1 (6 bases). CDR1 and CDR2 (germline): MNHEY, SMNVEV (reference sequence). The CDR3 spans 12 residues. V dropped 5 bases and J dropped 6 bases, with 10 bases sitting between them. For the CDR3, the DNA is TGTGCCAGCAGTAACAGGGTCGCTGAAGCTTTCTTT. Protein product: CASSNRVAEAFF.